This T cell receptor (beta chain) was captured by sequencing in a study of blood T cell repertoires in COVID-19. Study context: In each case, the material was cDNA or gDNA derived from T cells, B-cell-depleted T cells, or PBMCs.

The CDR3 sequence is 14 residues long. In germline, CDR1 is SGHAT, CDR2 FQNNGV. The V end lost 5 bases, the J end lost 7 bases, and 14 bases lay between the germline ends. Study processing details: Amplified reference gene primers provided the basis for estimating nucleated cell counts. The data were produced by immunoSEQ multiplex PCR, yet TCRdb's version contains in-frame clones alone and is incomplete. V and J calls and clone size are copied from that table; D and trimming were computed from the DNA. The sample lists roughly 170,000 clones, approximately 85% seen once, with roughly 1.1% in the top ten.

The sequencing sample was made of peripheral blood. This chain connects TRBV11-2 to TRBJ1-4; weak D call: TRBD1 (5 bases). The TCR sequence derives from a man between 60 and 75 years old who had recovered from COVID-19. The CDR3, as DNA: TGTGCCAGCAGCCTGGGGGGAATGGGTGAAAAACTGTTTTTT. Translating it yields CASSLGGMGEKLFF.